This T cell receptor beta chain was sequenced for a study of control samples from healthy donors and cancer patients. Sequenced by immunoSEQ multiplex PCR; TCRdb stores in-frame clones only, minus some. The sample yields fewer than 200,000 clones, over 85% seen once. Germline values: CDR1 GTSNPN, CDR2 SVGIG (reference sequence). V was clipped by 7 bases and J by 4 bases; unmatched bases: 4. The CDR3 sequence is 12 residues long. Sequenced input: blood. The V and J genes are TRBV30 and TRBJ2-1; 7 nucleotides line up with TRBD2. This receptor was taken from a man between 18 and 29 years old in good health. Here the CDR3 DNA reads TGTGCCTACGGGGGGTCGTACAATGAGCAGTTCTTC. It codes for CAYGGSYNEQFF. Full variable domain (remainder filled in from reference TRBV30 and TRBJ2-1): SQTIHQWPATLVQPVGSPLSLECTVEGTSNPNLYWYRQAAGRGLQLLFYSVGIGQISSEVPQNLSASRPQDRQFILSSKKLLLSDSGFYLCAYGGSYNEQFFGPGTRLTVL.